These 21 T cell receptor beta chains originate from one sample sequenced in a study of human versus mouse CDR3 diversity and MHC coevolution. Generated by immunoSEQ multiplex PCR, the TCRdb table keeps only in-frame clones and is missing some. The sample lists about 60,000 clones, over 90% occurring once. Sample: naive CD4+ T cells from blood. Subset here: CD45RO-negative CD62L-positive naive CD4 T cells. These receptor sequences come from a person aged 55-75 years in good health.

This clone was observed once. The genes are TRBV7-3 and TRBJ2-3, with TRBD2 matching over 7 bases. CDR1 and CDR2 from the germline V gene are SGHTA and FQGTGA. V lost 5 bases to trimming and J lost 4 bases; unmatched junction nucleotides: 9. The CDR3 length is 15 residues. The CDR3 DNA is TGTGCCAGCAGCGGTAGGGCGGGAGTATCAGATACGCAGTATTTT. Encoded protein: CASSGRAGVSDTQYF. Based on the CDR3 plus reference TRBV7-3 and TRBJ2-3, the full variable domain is GAGVSQTPSNKVTEKGKYVELRCDPISGHTALYWYRQSLGQGPEFLIYFQGTGAADDSGLPNDRFFAVRPEGSVSTLKIQRTERGDSAVYLCASSGRAGVSDTQYFGPGTRLTVL.

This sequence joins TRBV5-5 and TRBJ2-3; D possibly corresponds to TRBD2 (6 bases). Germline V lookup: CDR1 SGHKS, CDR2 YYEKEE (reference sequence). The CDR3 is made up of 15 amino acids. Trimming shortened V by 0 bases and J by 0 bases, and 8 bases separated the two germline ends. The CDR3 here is CASSLDGTSTDTQYF. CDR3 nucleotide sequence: TGTGCCAGCAGCTTGGACGGGACTAGCACAGATACGCAGTATTTT.

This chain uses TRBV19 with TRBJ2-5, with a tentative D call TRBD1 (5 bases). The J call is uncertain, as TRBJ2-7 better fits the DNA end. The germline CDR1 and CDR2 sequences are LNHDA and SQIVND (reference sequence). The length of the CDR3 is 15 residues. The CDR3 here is CASSIGSPDTDEQYF. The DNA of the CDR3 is TGTGCCAGTAGTATTGGGTCCCCGGACACAGACGAGCAGTACTTC.

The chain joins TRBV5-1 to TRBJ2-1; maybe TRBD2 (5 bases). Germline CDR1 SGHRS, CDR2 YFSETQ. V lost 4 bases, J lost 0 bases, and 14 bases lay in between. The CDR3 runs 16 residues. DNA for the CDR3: TGCGCCAGCAGCGCGGGCCCGGGGAGCTCCTACAATGAGCAGTTCTTC. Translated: CASSAGPGSSYNEQFF.

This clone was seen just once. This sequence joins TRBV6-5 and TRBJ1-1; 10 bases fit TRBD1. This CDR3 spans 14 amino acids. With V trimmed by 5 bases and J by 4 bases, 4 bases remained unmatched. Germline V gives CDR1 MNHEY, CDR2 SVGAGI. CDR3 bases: TGTGCCAGCAGTGTGGGACAGGGGCTCACTGAAGCTTTCTTT. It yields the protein CASSVGQGLTEAFF.

The CDR3 spells CASRDQGGTNEKLFF. The CDR3 coding sequence is TGTGCCAGCAGGGATCAGGGAGGAACTAATGAAAAACTGTTTTTT. This chain uses TRBV6-5 with TRBJ1-4; perhaps TRBD1 as D (5 bases). CDR1 and CDR2 from the germline V gene are MNHEY and SVGAGI. V lost 6 bases and J lost 1, with 12 bases in between. The CDR3 loop spans 15 amino acids.

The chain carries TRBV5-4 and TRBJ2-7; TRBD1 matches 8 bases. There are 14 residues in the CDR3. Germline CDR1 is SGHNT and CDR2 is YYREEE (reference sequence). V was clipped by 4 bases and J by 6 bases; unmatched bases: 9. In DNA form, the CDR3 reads TGTGCCAGCAGCCCCCGGACAGGGACTGGCGAGCAGTACTTC. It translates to CASSPRTGTGEQYF.

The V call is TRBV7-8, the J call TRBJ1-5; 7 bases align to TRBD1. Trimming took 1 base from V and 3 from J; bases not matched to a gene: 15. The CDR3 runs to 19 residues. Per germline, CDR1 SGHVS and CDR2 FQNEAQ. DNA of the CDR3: TGTGCCAGCAGCTTAGTGAGAGGGGGCGCCCGCTGGAACAATCAGCCCCAGCATTTT. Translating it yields CASSLVRGGARWNNQPQHF.

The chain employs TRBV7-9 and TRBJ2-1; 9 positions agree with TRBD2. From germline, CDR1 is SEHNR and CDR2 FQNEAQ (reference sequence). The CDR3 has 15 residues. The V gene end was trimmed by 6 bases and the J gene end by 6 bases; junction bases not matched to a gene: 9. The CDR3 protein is CASSVGGTSSNEQFF. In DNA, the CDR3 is TGTGCCAGCAGTGTAGGGGGGACTAGCAGCAATGAGCAGTTCTTC.

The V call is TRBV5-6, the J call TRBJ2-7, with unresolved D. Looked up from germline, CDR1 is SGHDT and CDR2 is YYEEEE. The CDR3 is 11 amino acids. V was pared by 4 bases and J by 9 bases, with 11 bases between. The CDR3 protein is CASSDRSWQYF. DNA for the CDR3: TGTGCCAGCAGCGATCGGAGTTGGCAGTACTTC.

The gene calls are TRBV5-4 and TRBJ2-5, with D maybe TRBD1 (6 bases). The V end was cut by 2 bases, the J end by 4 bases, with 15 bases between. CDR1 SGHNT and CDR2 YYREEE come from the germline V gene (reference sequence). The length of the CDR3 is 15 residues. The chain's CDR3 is CASSLLGRGLETQYF. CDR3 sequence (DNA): TGTGCCAGCAGCTTACTGGGCAGGGGATTAGAGACCCAGTACTTC.

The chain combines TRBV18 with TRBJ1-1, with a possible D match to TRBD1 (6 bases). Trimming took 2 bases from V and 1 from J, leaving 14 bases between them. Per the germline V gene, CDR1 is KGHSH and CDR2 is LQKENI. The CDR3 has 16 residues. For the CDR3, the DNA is TGTGCCAGCTCACCATTGAAAAGGGGGGGGAACACTGAAGCTTTCTTT. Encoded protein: CASSPLKRGGNTEAFF.

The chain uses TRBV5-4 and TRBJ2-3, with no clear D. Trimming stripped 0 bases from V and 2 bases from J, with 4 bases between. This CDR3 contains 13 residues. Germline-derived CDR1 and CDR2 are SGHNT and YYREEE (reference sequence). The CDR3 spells CASSLDFTDTQYF. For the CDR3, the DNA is TGTGCCAGCAGCTTGGACTTCACAGATACGCAGTATTTT.

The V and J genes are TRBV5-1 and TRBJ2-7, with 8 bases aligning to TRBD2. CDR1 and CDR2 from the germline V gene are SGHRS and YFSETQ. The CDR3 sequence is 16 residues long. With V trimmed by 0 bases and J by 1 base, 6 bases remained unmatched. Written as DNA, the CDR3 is TGCGCCAGCAGCTTGGGGGGCAGCGGGGGTTCCTACGAGCAGTACTTC. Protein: CASSLGGSGGSYEQYF.

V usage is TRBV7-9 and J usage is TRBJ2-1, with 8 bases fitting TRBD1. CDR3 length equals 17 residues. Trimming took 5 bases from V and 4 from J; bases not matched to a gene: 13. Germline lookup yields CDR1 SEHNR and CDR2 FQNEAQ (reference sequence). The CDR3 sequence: CASSTLTGALTYNEQFF. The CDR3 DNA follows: TGTGCCAGCAGCACCCTGACAGGGGCCCTAACTTACAATGAGCAGTTCTTC. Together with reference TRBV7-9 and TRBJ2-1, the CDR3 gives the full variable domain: DTGVSQNPRHKITKRGQNVTFRCDPISEHNRLYWYRQTLGQGPEFLTYFQNEAQLEKSRLLSDRFSAERPKGSFSTLEIQRTEQGDSAMYLCASSTLTGALTYNEQFFGPGTRLTVL.

The CDR3 sequence: CASSFTGTSGSLHNEQFF. The CDR3 DNA is TGCGCCAGCAGCTTCACCGGGACTAGCGGGAGCTTACACAATGAGCAGTTCTTC. The chain links TRBV5-1 to TRBJ2-1, with 14 bases lining up with TRBD2. The CDR3 runs 18 residues. The germline V gene has CDR1 SGHRS and CDR2 YFSETQ. Trimming at V came to 2 bases and at J to 5 bases, leaving 9 bases not matched to a gene.

CDR3 protein: CAWRWGRNNEQFF. CDR3 DNA sequence: TGTGCCTGGAGGTGGGGCAGAAACAATGAGCAGTTCTTC. This rearrangement joins TRBV30 to TRBJ2-1; tentative D call: TRBD1 (5 bases). Germline V gives CDR1 GTSNPN, CDR2 SVGIG (reference sequence). V lost 3 bases and J 5 bases, leaving 11 bases between the germline ends. CDR3 length: 13 amino acids.

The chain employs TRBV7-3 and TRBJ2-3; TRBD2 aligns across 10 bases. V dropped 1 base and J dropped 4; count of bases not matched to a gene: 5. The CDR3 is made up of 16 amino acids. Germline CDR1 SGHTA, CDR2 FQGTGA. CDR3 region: CASSLNPSGGADTQYF. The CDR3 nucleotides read TGTGCCAGCAGCTTAAACCCTAGCGGGGGAGCAGATACGCAGTATTTT.

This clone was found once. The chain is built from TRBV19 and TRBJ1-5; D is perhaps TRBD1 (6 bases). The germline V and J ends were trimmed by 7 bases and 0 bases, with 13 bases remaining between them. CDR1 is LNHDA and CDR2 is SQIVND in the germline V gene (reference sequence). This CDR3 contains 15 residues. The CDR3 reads CASTSGTPSNQPQHF. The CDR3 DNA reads TGTGCCAGTACCTCCGGGACACCTAGCAATCAGCCCCAGCATTTT.

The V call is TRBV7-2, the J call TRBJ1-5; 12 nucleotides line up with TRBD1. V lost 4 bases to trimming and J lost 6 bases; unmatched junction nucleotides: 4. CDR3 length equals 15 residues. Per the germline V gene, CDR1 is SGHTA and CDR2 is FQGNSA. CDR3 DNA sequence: TGTGCCAGCAGCTCGGGACAGGGGGCCGCTCAGCCCCAGCATTTT. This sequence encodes CASSSGQGAAQPQHF.

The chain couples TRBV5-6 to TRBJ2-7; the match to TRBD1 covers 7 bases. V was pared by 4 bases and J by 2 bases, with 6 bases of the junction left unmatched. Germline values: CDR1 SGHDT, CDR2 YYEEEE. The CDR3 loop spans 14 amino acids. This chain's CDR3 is CASSRDSQAYEQYF. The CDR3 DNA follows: TGTGCCAGCAGCCGGGACAGCCAGGCCTACGAGCAGTACTTC.